The TCR beta chain described here comes from a study of patients and donors after allogeneic stem cell transplantation. MiXCR, applied by TCRdb to the RT-PCR reads, yields one record per CDR3 protein. The sample yields 800,000 to 1,000,000 distinct CDR3 sequences, 18% seen once. This CDR3 has 16 amino acids. V lost 2 bases, J lost 8 bases, and 20 bases lay in between. Germline V gives CDR1 SGHDT, CDR2 YYEEEE. The sample consisted of blood, either unsorted or a sorted T cell fraction (not recorded which). V gene TRBV5-6 combines with J gene TRBJ2-1; TRBD2 is a possible D gene (6 bases). This receptor was taken from a human donor who was either an allogeneic HSCT recipient or a stem cell or donor lymphocyte infusion donor (not recorded which). It is not recorded whose cells these are; they may come from a transplant donor. The CDR3 sequence is CASSFSLAGSVHEQFF. CDR3 nucleotides: TGTGCCAGCAGCTTCTCGCTGGCGGGATCGGTCCATGAGCAGTTCTTC.